This is a list of T cell receptor beta chains from one sample in a study of cytomegalovirus exposure and HLA in healthy donors. The method was immunoSEQ multiplex PCR; TCRdb's version includes in-frame clones alone and lacks a portion of them. Found here are roughly 100,000 clones, less than 80% of them singletons; the top ten hold 20% to 25%. Sequenced: PBMCs. The receptors here all came from a woman between 50 and 59 years old in good health and CMV-seropositive. Both conserved end residues are part of each CDR3. The D gene is left open where the match is weak. The size field is filled for only some rows; it gives once, few, many or a size class.

-	TRBV7-2	few	TRBJ2-1	CASSLVEYNEQFF	TGTGCCAGCAGCTTAGTTGAGTACAATGAGCAGTTCTTC
TRBD1	TRBV18	-	TRBJ1-2	CASSPLDRVDDGYTF	TGTGCCAGCTCACCACTAGACAGGGTTGACGATGGCTACACCTTC
-	TRBV5-1	-	TRBJ2-6	CASSLRGYYSGANVLTF	TGCGCCAGCAGCTTGCGGGGGTACTACTCTGGGGCCAACGTCCTGACTTTC
TRBD2	TRBV11-2	-	TRBJ2-1	CASSPLAGSSYNEQFF	TGTGCCAGCAGCCCCTTAGCGGGAAGCTCCTACAATGAGCAGTTCTTC
-	TRBV5-1	-	TRBJ2-5	CASSAGQKETQYF	TGCGCCAGCAGCGCGGGACAGAAAGAGACCCAGTACTTC
-	TRBV2	-	TRBJ2-2	CASSGASNTGELFF	TGTGCCAGCAGTGGGGCTTCTAACACCGGGGAGCTGTTTTTT
-	TRBV5-1	once	TRBJ1-4	CASSYDGQSTNEKLFF	TGCGCCAGCAGCTATGACGGACAGTCAACTAATGAAAAACTGTTTTTT
-	TRBV7-9	few	TRBJ1-1	CASSLVVSSGGTEAFF	TGTGCCAGCAGCTTAGTGGTTTCCTCTGGCGGCACTGAAGCTTTCTTT
-	TRBV27	-	TRBJ1-1	CASSLSSWNTEAFF	TGTGCCAGCAGTTTGAGCTCATGGAACACTGAAGCTTTCTTT
-	TRBV11-2	-	TRBJ1-1	CASSPDITEAFF	TGTGCCAGCAGCCCCGACATCACTGAAGCTTTCTTT
-	TRBV2	-	TRBJ2-7	CASSGQAYEQYF	TGTGCCAGCAGTGGACAGGCCTACGAGCAGTACTTC
TRBD1	TRBV4-2	few	TRBJ2-7	CASSPTGDRNRIYEQYF	TGTGCCAGCAGCCCCACCGGGGACAGAAATAGAATTTACGAGCAGTACTTC
TRBD1	TRBV7-2	-	TRBJ2-7	CASSLGTGVDEQYF	TGTGCCAGCAGCCTGGGGACAGGGGTTGACGAGCAGTACTTC
TRBD1	TRBV6-6	-	TRBJ1-1	CASSTGGAYTEAFF	TGTGCCAGCAGTACAGGGGGCGCTTACACTGAAGCTTTCTTT
TRBD1	TRBV7-2	-	TRBJ1-2	CASSIRQGEDGYTF	TGTGCCAGCAGCATTCGACAGGGAGAAGATGGCTACACCTTC
TRBD2	TRBV2	few	TRBJ2-1	CASSASILAGGYNEQFF	TGTGCCAGCAGTGCCTCAATACTAGCGGGGGGTTACAATGAGCAGTTCTTC
-	TRBV9	-	TRBJ1-6	CASSGADNRAYNSPLHF	TGTGCCAGCAGCGGGGCGGATAACAGGGCCTATAATTCACCCCTCCACTTT
TRBD1	TRBV6-6	-	TRBJ1-3	CASSTQGTDSGNTIYF	TGTGCCAGCAGCACCCAGGGGACAGACTCTGGAAACACCATATATTTT
-	TRBV5-1	-	TRBJ2-7	CASSLGQETYEQYF	TGCGCCAGCAGCTTGGGACAGGAGACCTACGAGCAGTACTTC
-	TRBV10-3	-	TRBJ1-1	CAIREPNEGDTEAFF	TGTGCCATCAGGGAACCCAATGAGGGAGACACTGAAGCTTTCTTT
-	TRBV6-6	-	TRBJ1-2	CASSYGVANYGYTF	TGTGCCAGCAGTTACGGAGTAGCTAACTATGGCTACACCTTC
-	TRBV2	-	TRBJ2-7	CASSGSGDEQYF	TGTGCCAGCAGTGGGTCAGGGGACGAGCAGTACTTC
-	TRBV5-5	-	TRBJ1-1	CASHRDVNTEAFF	TGTGCCTCTCACAGGGACGTGAACACTGAAGCTTTCTTT
-	TRBV7-2	-	TRBJ2-3	CASSLGLDITDTQYF	TGTGCCAGCAGCTTAGGGCTAGATATCACAGATACGCAGTATTTT
-	TRBV30	-	TRBJ1-5	CAWSKARNQPQHF	TGTGCCTGGAGTAAAGCCCGCAATCAGCCCCAGCATTTT
TRBD2	TRBV7-2	-	TRBJ2-7	CASSSLAATYEQYF	TGTGCCAGCAGCTCACTAGCGGCCACCTACGAGCAGTACTTC
TRBD1	TRBV4-3	few	TRBJ1-2	CASSQDWDRGLGNYGYTF	TGCGCCAGCAGCCAAGATTGGGACAGGGGGCTCGGTAACTATGGCTACACCTTC
-	TRBV6-7	-	TRBJ1-3	CASNPLSGNTIYF	TGTGCCAGCAATCCCCTCTCTGGAAACACCATATATTTT
-	TRBV10-3	-	TRBJ1-5	CAISSGYDQPQHF	TGTGCCATCAGCTCAGGGTACGATCAGCCCCAGCATTTT
-	TRBV9	few	TRBJ2-2	CASSPGGDPNTGELFF	TGTGCCAGCAGCCCCGGCGGGGACCCGAACACCGGGGAGCTGTTTTTT
TRBD2	TRBV4-3	-	TRBJ2-3	CASSQGQRGGDTQYF	TGCGCCAGCAGCCAAGGCCAGCGGGGGGGAGATACGCAGTATTTT
-	TRBV28	once	TRBJ1-1	CASNIQGKEAFF	TGTGCCAGCAACATACAGGGTAAAGAAGCTTTTTTT
TRBD1	TRBV14	-	TRBJ1-1	CASSPKQGARTEAFF	TGTGCCAGCAGCCCGAAACAGGGGGCAAGGACTGAAGCTTTCTTT
TRBD2	TRBV7-3	-	TRBJ2-1	CASSLTGGAGNEQFF	TGTGCCAGCAGCTTAACCGGGGGGGCCGGAAATGAGCAGTTCTTC
TRBD1	TRBV4-3	-	TRBJ1-4	CASSPGQANEKLFF	TGCGCCAGCAGCCCGGGACAGGCTAATGAAAAACTGTTTTTT
TRBD1	TRBV2	-	TRBJ1-2	CASSWTGEDGYTF	TGTGCCAGCAGCTGGACAGGGGAGGATGGCTACACCTTC
TRBD1	TRBV30	once	TRBJ2-1	CAWSLTGVYNEQFF	TGTGCCTGGAGCCTCACAGGGGTTTACAATGAGCAGTTCTTC
TRBD2	TRBV29-1	-	TRBJ2-7	CSVEDERGPYEQYF	TGCAGCGTTGAAGATGAGCGGGGGCCCTACGAGCAGTACTTC
TRBD2	TRBV27	-	TRBJ2-1	CASSLAGEGLNEQFF	TGTGCCAGCAGTCTCGCGGGGGAGGGTCTGAATGAGCAGTTCTTC
-	TRBV6-5	few	TRBJ1-5	CASSALRGQPQHF	TGTGCCAGCAGTGCCCTCAGAGGACAGCCCCAGCATTTT
-	TRBV19	-	TRBJ2-5	CASDLGVKSETQYF	TGTGCCAGTGATCTCGGGGTGAAATCGGAGACCCAGTACTTC
TRBD1	TRBV30	-	TRBJ2-1	CAWTPSDRADNEQFF	TGTGCCTGGACCCCCTCGGACAGGGCGGACAATGAGCAGTTCTTC
TRBD1	TRBV30	-	TRBJ1-3	CACYARDRGSGNTIYF	TGTGCCTGCTATGCTAGGGACAGAGGTTCTGGAAACACCATATATTTT